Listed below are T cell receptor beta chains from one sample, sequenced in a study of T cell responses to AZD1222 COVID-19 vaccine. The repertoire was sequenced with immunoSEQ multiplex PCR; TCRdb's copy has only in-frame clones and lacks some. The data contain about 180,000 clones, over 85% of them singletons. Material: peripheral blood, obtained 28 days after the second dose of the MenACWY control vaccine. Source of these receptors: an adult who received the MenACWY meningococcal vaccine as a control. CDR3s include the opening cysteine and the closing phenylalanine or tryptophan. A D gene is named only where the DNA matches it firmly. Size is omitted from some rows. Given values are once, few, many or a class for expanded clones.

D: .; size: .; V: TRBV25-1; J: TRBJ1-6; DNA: TGTGCCAGCAGTGAAGATAGATCTATCAGGGGAGGAGATTCACCCCTCCACTTT; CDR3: CASSEDRSIRGGDSPLHF
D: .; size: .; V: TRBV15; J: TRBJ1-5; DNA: TGTGCCACCAGCAGAGACCAACGCAATCAGCCCCAGCATTTT; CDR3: CATSRDQRNQPQHF
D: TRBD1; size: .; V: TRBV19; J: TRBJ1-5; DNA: TGTGCCAGTAGGCCGAAACAGGGGGCGCGACAGCCCCAGCATTTT; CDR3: CASRPKQGARQPQHF
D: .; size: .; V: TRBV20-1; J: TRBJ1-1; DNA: TGCAGTGCGAGCGGCGGAGCTGGAGCTTTCTTT; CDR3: CSASGGAGAFF
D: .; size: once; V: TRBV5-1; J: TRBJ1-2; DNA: TGCGCCAGCGCCCCCGGGGAGGTCTATGGCTACACCTTC; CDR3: CASAPGEVYGYTF
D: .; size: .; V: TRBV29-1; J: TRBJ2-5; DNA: TGCAGCGTTGGCCAGACAGGTGAAGAGACCCAGTACTTC; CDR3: CSVGQTGEETQYF
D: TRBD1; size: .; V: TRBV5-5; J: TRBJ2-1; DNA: TGTGCCAGCAGCTTAGAGACAGGGACCTACAATGAGCAGTTCTTC; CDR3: CASSLETGTYNEQFF
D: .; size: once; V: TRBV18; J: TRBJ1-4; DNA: TGTGCCAGCTCGGGAGTTGCAACTAATGAAAAACTGTTTTTT; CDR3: CASSGVATNEKLFF
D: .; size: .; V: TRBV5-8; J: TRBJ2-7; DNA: TGTGCCAGCAGCTTGCGCAGGGTTGAGCAGTACTTC; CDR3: CASSLRRVEQYF
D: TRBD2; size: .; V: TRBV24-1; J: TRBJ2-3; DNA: TGTGCCACCAGTGAGCCGACTAGCGGGGGGGGCACAGATACGCAGTATTTT; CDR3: CATSEPTSGGGTDTQYF
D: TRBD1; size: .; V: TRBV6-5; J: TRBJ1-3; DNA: TGTGCCAGCATCCGGGACAGGGGCGAAAACACCATATATTTT; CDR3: CASIRDRGENTIYF
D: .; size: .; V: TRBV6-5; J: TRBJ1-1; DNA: TGTGCCAGCAGTTACTCGCCAGGGAGAGACACTGAAGCTTTCTTT; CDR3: CASSYSPGRDTEAFF
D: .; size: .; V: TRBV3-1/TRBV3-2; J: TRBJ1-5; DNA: TGTGCCAGCAGTGGAGCGACAAGCAATCAGCCCCAGCATTTT; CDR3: CASSGATSNQPQHF
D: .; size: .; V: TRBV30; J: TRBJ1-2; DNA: TGTGCCTGGGGAAGGGAGGGCTATGGCTACACCTTC; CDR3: CAWGREGYGYTF
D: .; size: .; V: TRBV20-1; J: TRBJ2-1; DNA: TGCAGTGCTAGTGGCGACAGAAAGCAGTTCTTC; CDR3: CSASGDRKQFF
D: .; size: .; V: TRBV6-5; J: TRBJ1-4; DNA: TGTGCCAGCAGAATGGACGGGCGGAGTGAAAAACTGTTTTTT; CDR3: CASRMDGRSEKLFF